This T cell receptor beta chain originates from a study of blood T cells in healthy people across ages (dated by TCRdb to the mid-2010s). Regarding the complete study: In model experiments, roughly one uniquely barcoded TCR beta cDNA molecule per two T cells was captured by template switching. The donors were divided into four age groups: young (average around 17 years), middle-aged (approximately 39), aged (approximately 62) and long-lived (around 80). To track age-related changes in TCR beta repertoire diversity, the study relied on deep sequencing normalized with unique cDNA molecular identifiers. The study analyzed two additional independent replicas of 1 million unique cDNA reads from the same blood draw for two donors, one aged 18 to 29 and one aged 80 or older. To avoid experimental bias, donors of different ages were randomly spread across the sequencing lanes.

This clonotype was seen a handful of times. Its antigen is unknown. No much larger clone is present one base from it, and per-base qualities are unavailable. The germline V gene gives CDR1 as SGHAT and CDR2 as FQNNGV. Here V drops 2 bases and J drops 6 bases, and the junction holds 1 base not matched to any gene. Counted from cysteine to phenylalanine, this CDR3 has 14 amino acids. The CDR3 DNA has 42 bases and is translated from base 1. Overall results and qualifications from the work: Estimates of total diversity based on one million sequenced T cells were regarded as lower bounds and as underestimates. There was a strong correlation between observed TCR beta diversity and the percentage of naive T cells measured by flow cytometry. Because donor CMV infection status was unknown, age-related changes in expanded clonotypes were potentially confounded. Compared with the aged group, the long-lived group had more naive CD4+ T cells, fewer expanded clones and increased TCR diversity, suggesting age selection. As age increased, observed TCR beta diversity per million T cells dropped in a roughly linear way, and a significant reduction was already evident by age around 41. Since profiling was done on bulk unsorted PBMCs, naive and antigen-experienced compartments could not be conclusively compared.

To prepare the library, 5' RACE was applied. The sequencer was an Illumina HiSeq 2500. A second PCR of roughly 6 to 12 cycles was performed with a sample-barcoded 5' primer and a J-beta primer mix. A template-switch 5' adaptor carrying 12 random nucleotides introduced a unique molecular identifier onto each TCR beta cDNA molecule. Each sample yielded at least 2.5 million CDR3-containing paired-end reads. First-strand cDNA was synthesized from all RNA with the Mint cDNA synthesis kit, primed by a TRBC-specific oligonucleotide. Following uracil-DNA glycosylase treatment, a first 18-cycle PCR with universal primers M1SS and BC2_uni_R was performed on all cDNA. On the authors' methods: For normalization, 1 million high-quality reads, each with a distinct molecular identifier, were randomly selected from each sample. Instead of being binned into consensus sequences, reads that shared molecular identifiers were thrown out. MiTCR, run with a Q25 quality threshold and the strictest error-elimination algorithm, handled CDR3 identification, clonotype clustering and error correction. A nonparametric unseen species model using Euler transformation provided a lower-bound estimate of total TCR beta diversity. TCRdb trimmed public reads at Q25 via fastp, called clones via MiXCR and kept in-frame beta chains. Identical CDR3 proteins give one entry, which carries the most common genes and DNA. The V and J calls were determined by TCRdb, not by the authors. The sample table lists 950,000 to 1,200,000 distinct CDR3 sequences, more than 30% of them with a count of one. The ten largest clones add up to under 15% of the sample.

Systemically healthy Caucasian individuals from Russia, around 39 in total and aged about 6 to 95 years, were included as donors. Each donor gave ten milliliters of peripheral blood, collected into EDTA-treated Vacutainer tubes. Ficoll-Paque density-gradient centrifugation was used to isolate PBMCs, with at least 7 million obtained per sample. Trizol reagent was used to extract total RNA from the PBMCs, yielding at least 6 micrograms per sample. Naive CD45RAhigh/CD27high T cell percentages were measured by flow cytometry on a PBMC aliquot from every donor. The sample consisted of blood. The clonotype was recovered from a man aged 18 to 30 in good health. The chain joins TRBV11-2 to TRBJ1-6, and 7 bases in between align with TRBD1. The sequenced DNA: TGTGCCAGCAGCTTACCAGGGGGTAATTCACCCCTCCACTTT. It codes for CASSLPGGNSPLHF.